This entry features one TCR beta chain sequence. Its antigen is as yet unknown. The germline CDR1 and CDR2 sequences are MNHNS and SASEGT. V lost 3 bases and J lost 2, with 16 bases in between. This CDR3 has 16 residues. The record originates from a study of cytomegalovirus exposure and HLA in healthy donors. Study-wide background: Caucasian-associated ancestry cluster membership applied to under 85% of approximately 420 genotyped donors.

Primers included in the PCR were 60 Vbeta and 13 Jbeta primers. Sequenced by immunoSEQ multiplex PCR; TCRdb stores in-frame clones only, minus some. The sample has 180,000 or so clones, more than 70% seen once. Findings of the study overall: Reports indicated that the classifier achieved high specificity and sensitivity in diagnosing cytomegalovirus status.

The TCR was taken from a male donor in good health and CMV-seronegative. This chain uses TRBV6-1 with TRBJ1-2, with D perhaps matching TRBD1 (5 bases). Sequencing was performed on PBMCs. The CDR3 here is CASSDYPGRQNYGYTF. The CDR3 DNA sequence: TGTGCCAGCAGTGATTATCCCGGGAGACAGAACTATGGCTACACCTTC.